The 26 T cell receptor beta chains given below trace back to one sample, sequenced in a study of T cells in Graves' hyperthyroidism and ophthalmopathy. RNA transcripts were the template for amplifying TCR beta CDR3 regions. A set of HTBI primers served as the primers for a first-round RT-PCR of the TCR CDR3. TCRdb processed the multiplex PCR reads anew with MiXCR; each CDR3 protein has one entry. The table lists roughly 290,000 distinct CDR3 sequences, 13% of them singletons. Sequencing was done on a sample of blood. These receptor sequences come from a woman aged 25 to 39 with Graves' hyperthyroidism that later progressed to Graves' ophthalmopathy.

This clonotype occurred many times. The chain couples TRBV7-9 to TRBJ2-1; D not certain. Per the germline V gene, CDR1 is SEHNR and CDR2 is FQNEAQ (reference sequence). The V end was cut by 5 bases, the J end by 13 bases, with 15 bases between. The CDR3 spans 12 residues. CDR3 DNA: TGTGCCAGCAGCCCCACGGCAAGCGTTCAGTTCTTC. Translating it yields CASSPTASVQFF.

This clonotype was detected ten times or more. CDR3 in DNA: TGTGCCAGCAGTCCGACCTCCCCGACTAGCGGGAGTGCCGCAGATACGCAGTATTTT. The encoded protein is CASSPTSPTSGSAADTQYF. The chain joins TRBV28 to TRBJ2-3, with 12 bases fitting TRBD2. Germline CDR1 is MDHEN and CDR2 is SYDVKM. This CDR3 is built from 19 residues. Unmatched junction bases numbered 16, after V lost 5 bases and J lost 4 bases.

A remark on this clonotype: A much larger clone is a single base away; this may be a read error. The chain employs TRBV20-1 and TRBJ2-5; D is unclear. The CDR3 spans 11 residues. In germline, CDR1 is DFQATT, CDR2 SNEGSKA (reference sequence). The V gene lost 8 bases and the J gene lost 1 base, with 8 bases spanning the gap. CDR3 nucleotides: TGCAGTTCTCCACTCCAAGAGACCCAGTACTTC. Its protein product is CSSPLQETQYF.

The table lists this clonotype with many counts. The chain employs TRBV4-1 and TRBJ1-1; perhaps TRBD1 as D (6 bases). V lost 3 bases, J lost 0 bases, and 8 bases lay in between. CDR3 length equals 14 residues. The germline gives CDR1 MGHRA, CDR2 YSYEKL. The CDR3 DNA is TGCGCCAGCAGCCATAGGGACATGAACACTGAAGCTTTCTTT. It translates to CASSHRDMNTEAFF.

This clonotype appeared many times. The chain is built from TRBV18 and TRBJ1-3; 8 bases match TRBD1. CDR1 is KGHSH and CDR2 is LQKENI in the germline V gene. The ends lost 3 bases at V and 0 bases at J; junction bases unmatched: 7. This CDR3 region has 17 residues. The CDR3 DNA reads TGTGCCAGCTCACCCCCAACCGGACAGGGCTCTGGAAACACCATATATTTT. This sequence encodes CASSPPTGQGSGNTIYF.

The sample holds a few counts of this clonotype. This chain links TRBV7-2 with TRBJ2-7, with a tentative D call TRBD1 (6 bases). CDR3 length: 16 residues. Germline V gives CDR1 SGHTA, CDR2 FQGNSA. Trimming stripped 1 base from V and 1 base from J, with 14 bases between. The CDR3 nucleotides read TGTGCCAGCAGCTTAGAAACAGGACAGCGATCCTACGAGCAGTACTTC. It is translated as CASSLETGQRSYEQYF.

This clonotype was recorded at least ten times. The V gene is TRBV30, the J gene TRBJ2-5; D call uncertain. The CDR3 is made up of 13 amino acids. V was trimmed by 5 bases and J by 5 bases, leaving 15 bases between them. The germline CDR1 and CDR2 sequences are GTSNPN and SVGIG (reference sequence). CDR3 amino acids: CAWSDGLGETQYF. DNA of the CDR3: TGTGCCTGGTCGGACGGTTTAGGGGAGACCCAGTACTTC.

This clonotype was counted once. This sequence may be a read error, since a much larger clone differs from it by one base. The chain has TRBV7-9 and TRBJ2-1; D uncertain. The V gene's germline CDR1 is SEHNR and CDR2 FQNEAQ (reference sequence). Trimming pared 1 base from V and 6 bases from J, leaving 10 bases between. CDR3 length: 14 residues. CDR3 loop: CASSLGRSSNEQFF. CDR3 DNA sequence: TGTGCCAGCAGCTTAGGTCGGAGTTCCAATGAGCAGTTCTTC.

This clonotype occurred many times. This chain connects TRBV6-5 to TRBJ2-7; no firm D call. The germline gives CDR1 MNHEY, CDR2 SVGAGI. The CDR3 has 16 amino acids. V shed 0 bases and J shed 6 bases, with 18 bases lying between them. The DNA for the CDR3 is TGTGCCAGCAGTTACTCGAGACGACCAGGATGGAGCGAGCAGTACTTC. Encoded protein: CASSYSRRPGWSEQYF.

Concerning this clonotype: A read error may explain this, as a much larger clone is one base away. The chain has TRBV27 and TRBJ1-2; D gene unclear. The V and J ends lost 5 bases and 4 bases respectively, with 8 bases between them. This CDR3 spans 12 amino acids. CDR1 MNHEY and CDR2 SMNVEV come from the germline V gene (reference sequence). CDR3 nucleotides: TGTGCCAGCAGTGATTCCACCTATGGCTACACCTTC. It translates to CASSDSTYGYTF.

This clonotype appeared many times. The V call is TRBV28, the J call TRBJ2-7; the D is unclear. This CDR3 region has 14 residues. From germline, CDR1 is MDHEN and CDR2 SYDVKM. The ends were cut back, 0 bases at V and 1 base at J, with 7 bases in the middle. CDR3 nucleotide sequence: TGTGCCAGCAGTTTATGGGTGGGTTCCTACGAGCAGTACTTC. Translating gives CASSLWVGSYEQYF.

The table lists this clonotype with a few counts. This rearrangement joins TRBV27 to TRBJ2-7; tentative D call: TRBD2 (6 bases). V gave up 5 bases and J gave up 1 base, with 9 bases separating them. Germline V gene sequence: CDR1 MNHEY, CDR2 SMNVEV (reference sequence). The CDR3 runs to 13 residues. CDR3 sequence (DNA): TGTGCCAGCAGTGGGGACTCGTCCTACGAGCAGTACTTC. It is translated as CASSGDSSYEQYF.

This clonotype was seen a few times. The V and J genes are TRBV14 and TRBJ2-2, with 7 bases lining up with TRBD1. The V gene's germline CDR1 is SGHDN and CDR2 FVKESK. This CDR3 region has 16 residues. The J segment lost 7 bases and the V segment lost 0 bases, leaving 8 bases of the junction unmatched. The CDR3: CASSQEGRGRSGELFF. CDR3 DNA sequence: TGTGCCAGCAGCCAAGAAGGAAGGGGGCGGAGCGGGGAGCTGTTTTTT.

The chain uses TRBV4-3 and TRBJ2-1; 10 positions match TRBD2. This CDR3 has 16 residues. The germline CDR1 and CDR2 sequences are LGHNA and YSLEER. J was trimmed by 3 bases and V by 2 bases; bases with no gene match: 4. The CDR3 nucleotides read TGCGCCAGCAGCCAAACTAGCGGGACGAACTACAATGAGCAGTTCTTC. Residues: CASSQTSGTNYNEQFF.

This clonotype was counted ten times or more. The gene calls are TRBV5-1 and TRBJ1-6; 9 bases agree with TRBD1. The CDR3 loop spans 15 amino acids. V dropped 4 bases and J dropped 9; count of bases not matched to a gene: 8. The germline V gene encodes CDR1 SGHRS and CDR2 YFSETQ. CDR3 sequence reads: CASSLRDREGSPLHF. The CDR3 bases are TGCGCCAGCAGCCTGAGGGACAGGGAGGGTTCACCCCTCCACTTT.

This clonotype occurred many times. This chain joins TRBV20-1 and TRBJ2-3; TRBD2 matches 11 bases. Germline CDR1 is DFQATT and CDR2 is SNEGSKA (reference sequence). Trimming at V came to 6 bases and at J to 6 bases, leaving 14 bases not matched to a gene. CDR3 length: 16 amino acids. CDR3 bases: TGCAGTGCCCCAAAGCATAGCGGGAGGGCCAAGGATACGCAGTATTTT. Translation: CSAPKHSGRAKDTQYF.

This clonotype was counted ten times or more. This chain connects TRBV29-1 to TRBJ2-2, with 7 bases aligning to TRBD2. The CDR3 is 15 amino acids. Germline CDR1 SQVTM, CDR2 ANQGSEA. V lost 2 bases, J lost 5 bases, and 8 bases stayed unmatched. Here the CDR3 reads CSVEPGGSGTGELFF. The CDR3 coding sequence is TGCAGCGTTGAACCGGGCGGGAGTGGTACCGGGGAGCTGTTTTTT.

This clonotype was counted once. This sequence may be a read error, since a much larger clone differs from it by one base. This chain joins TRBV7-9 and TRBJ1-4, with TRBD1 identical over 7 bases. Losses at the gene ends were 7 bases for V and 8 bases for J; bases not matched to a gene: 10. The CDR3 sequence is 14 residues long. Germline CDR1 is SEHNR and CDR2 is FQNEAQ (reference sequence). The CDR3 region is CASIPGQEREKLFF. The CDR3 DNA follows: TGTGCCAGCATCCCCGGACAGGAGCGGGAAAAACTGTTTTTT. The full variable domain, in which reference TRBV7-9 and TRBJ1-4 provide the parts outside the CDR3, is DTGVSQNPRHKITKRGQNVTFRCDPISEHNRLYWYRQTLGQGPEFLTYFQNEAQLEKSRLLSDRFSAERPKGSFSTLEIQRTEQGDSAMYLCASIPGQEREKLFFGSGTQLSVL.

As for this clonotype: A much more abundant neighbour one base away suggests this may be a read error. V is TRBV6-1 and J is TRBJ2-5, with 12 nucleotides matching TRBD1. Germline V lookup: CDR1 MNHNS, CDR2 SASEGT. The CDR3 loop spans 14 amino acids. The CDR3 loop is CASSRDRGRETEYF. CDR3 in DNA: TGTGCCAGCAGCAGGGACAGGGGGCGAGAGACCGAGTACTTC.

This clonotype was recorded many times. The DNA for the CDR3 is TGTGCCAGCAGTCCCACCCGCGTGGACCTCACGGGAGATACGCAGTATTTT. Amino acids: CASSPTRVDLTGDTQYF. This chain uses TRBV27 with TRBJ2-3; D unclear. The CDR3 loop spans 17 amino acids. The germline V gene has CDR1 MNHEY and CDR2 SMNVEV (reference sequence). V gave up 5 bases and J gave up 5 bases, with 23 bases separating them.

In its sample, this clonotype was seen many times. J is TRBJ2-1 and V is TRBV7-2; 14 bases align to TRBD2. The germline V gene has CDR1 SGHTA and CDR2 FQGNSA. J lost 8 bases, V lost 5 bases, and 14 bases had no gene match. The CDR3 has 18 amino acids. The CDR3 protein is CASSRRPGTSGSRHEQFF. CDR3 coding DNA: TGTGCCAGCAGCCGGAGGCCGGGGACTAGCGGGAGTCGACATGAGCAGTTCTTC.

There are many counts of this clonotype. V is TRBV12-3 or TRBV12-4 and J is TRBJ2-7; D remains unclear. Trimming pared 1 base from V and 2 bases from J, leaving 6 bases between. The CDR3 consists of 13 residues. Here the CDR3 reads CASSLGGPYEQYF. CDR3 DNA sequence: TGTGCCAGCAGTTTAGGAGGACCCTACGAGCAGTACTTC.

This clonotype was found many times. The rearrangement uses TRBV28 and TRBJ2-2; D is uncertain. The CDR3 runs 13 residues. Germline CDR1 reads MDHEN; CDR2 reads SYDVKM. V dropped 7 bases and J dropped 1 base, with 7 bases sitting between them. Here the CDR3 reads CASNSENTGELFF. The CDR3 nucleotides read TGTGCCAGCAACAGCGAGAACACCGGGGAGCTGTTTTTT. The variable domain in full, with the rest retrieved from reference TRBV28 and TRBJ2-2, is DVKVTQSSRYLVKRTGEKVFLECVQDMDHENMFWYRQDPGLGLRLIYFSYDVKMKEKGDIPEGYSVSREKKERFSLILESASTNQTSMYLCASNSENTGELFFGEGSRLTVL.

J is TRBJ1-3 and V is TRBV29-1, with D unresolved. V was shortened by 4 bases and J by 2 bases, with 9 bases between the two germline ends. The CDR3 is made up of 13 amino acids. Looked up from germline, CDR1 is SQVTM and CDR2 is ANQGSEA. The CDR3 here is CSVGERAGNTIYF. The CDR3 nucleotides read TGCAGCGTTGGAGAGAGGGCTGGAAACACCATATATTTT.

This clonotype appeared many times. The chain joins TRBV11-2 to TRBJ2-7; D possibly matches TRBD1 or TRBD2 (5 bases each). The CDR3 is 14 amino acids. Germline V gene sequence: CDR1 SGHAT, CDR2 FQNNGV. The V and J ends lost 5 bases and 3 bases respectively, with 14 bases between them. CDR3 nucleotide sequence: TGTGCCAGCAGCGTATCCGGGACGTACTACGAGCAGTACTTC. Translated, it gives CASSVSGTYYEQYF. Full variable domain (rest looked up from reference TRBV11-2 and TRBJ2-7): EAGVAQSPRYKIIEKRQSVAFWCNPISGHATLYWYQQILGQGPKLLIQFQNNGVVDDSQLPKDRFSAERLKGVDSTLKIQPAKLEDSAVYLCASSVSGTYYEQYFGPGTRLTVT.

This clonotype was counted a few times. The chain joins TRBV10-3 to TRBJ2-7, with D maybe TRBD2 (6 bases). V lost 0 bases, J lost 2 bases, and 11 bases lay in between. Germline CDR1 and CDR2: ENHRY and SYGVKD. The CDR3 is made up of 15 amino acids. CDR3 sequence reads: CAISESQGGTYEQYF. Written as DNA, the CDR3 is TGTGCCATCAGTGAGTCGCAGGGAGGAACCTACGAGCAGTACTTC.